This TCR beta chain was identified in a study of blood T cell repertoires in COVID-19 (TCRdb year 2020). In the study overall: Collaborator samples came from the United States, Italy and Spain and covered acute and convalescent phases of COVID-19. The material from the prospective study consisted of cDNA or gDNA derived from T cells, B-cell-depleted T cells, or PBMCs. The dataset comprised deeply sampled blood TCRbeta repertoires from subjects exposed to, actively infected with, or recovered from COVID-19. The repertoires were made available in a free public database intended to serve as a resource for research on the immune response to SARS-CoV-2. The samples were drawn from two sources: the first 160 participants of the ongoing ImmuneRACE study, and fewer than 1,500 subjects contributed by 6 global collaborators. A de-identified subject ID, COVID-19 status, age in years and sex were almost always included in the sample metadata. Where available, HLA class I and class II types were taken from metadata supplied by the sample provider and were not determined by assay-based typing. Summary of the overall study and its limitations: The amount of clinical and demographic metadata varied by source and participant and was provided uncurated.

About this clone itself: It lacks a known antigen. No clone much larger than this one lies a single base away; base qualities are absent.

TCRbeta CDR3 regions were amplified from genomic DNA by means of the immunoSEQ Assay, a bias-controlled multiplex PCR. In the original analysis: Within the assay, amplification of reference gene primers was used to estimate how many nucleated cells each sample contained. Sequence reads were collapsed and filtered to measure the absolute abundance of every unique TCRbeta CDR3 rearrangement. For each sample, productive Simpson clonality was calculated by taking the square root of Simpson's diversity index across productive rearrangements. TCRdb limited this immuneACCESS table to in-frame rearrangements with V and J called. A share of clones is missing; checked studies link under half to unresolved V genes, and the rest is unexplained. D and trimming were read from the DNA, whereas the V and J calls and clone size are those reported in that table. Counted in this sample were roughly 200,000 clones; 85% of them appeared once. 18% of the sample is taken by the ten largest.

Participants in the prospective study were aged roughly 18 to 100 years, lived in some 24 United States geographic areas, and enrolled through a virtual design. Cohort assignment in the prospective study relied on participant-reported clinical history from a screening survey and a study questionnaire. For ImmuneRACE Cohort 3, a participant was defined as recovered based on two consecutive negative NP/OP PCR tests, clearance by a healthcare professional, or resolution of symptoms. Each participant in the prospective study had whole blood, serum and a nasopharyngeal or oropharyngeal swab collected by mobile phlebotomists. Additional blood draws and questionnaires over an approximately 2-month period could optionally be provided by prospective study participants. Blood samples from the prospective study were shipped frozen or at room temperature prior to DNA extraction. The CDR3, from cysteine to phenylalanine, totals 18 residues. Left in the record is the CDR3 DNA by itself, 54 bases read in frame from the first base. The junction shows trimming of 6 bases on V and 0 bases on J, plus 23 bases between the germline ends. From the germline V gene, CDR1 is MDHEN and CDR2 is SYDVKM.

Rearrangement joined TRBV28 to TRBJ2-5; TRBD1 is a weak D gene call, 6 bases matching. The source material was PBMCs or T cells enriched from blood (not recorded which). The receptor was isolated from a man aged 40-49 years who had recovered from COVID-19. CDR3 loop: CASSRPRGSLMDQETQYF. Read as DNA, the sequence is TGTGCCAGCAGCCGGCCCAGGGGTTCTCTGATGGACCAAGAGACCCAGTACTTC.